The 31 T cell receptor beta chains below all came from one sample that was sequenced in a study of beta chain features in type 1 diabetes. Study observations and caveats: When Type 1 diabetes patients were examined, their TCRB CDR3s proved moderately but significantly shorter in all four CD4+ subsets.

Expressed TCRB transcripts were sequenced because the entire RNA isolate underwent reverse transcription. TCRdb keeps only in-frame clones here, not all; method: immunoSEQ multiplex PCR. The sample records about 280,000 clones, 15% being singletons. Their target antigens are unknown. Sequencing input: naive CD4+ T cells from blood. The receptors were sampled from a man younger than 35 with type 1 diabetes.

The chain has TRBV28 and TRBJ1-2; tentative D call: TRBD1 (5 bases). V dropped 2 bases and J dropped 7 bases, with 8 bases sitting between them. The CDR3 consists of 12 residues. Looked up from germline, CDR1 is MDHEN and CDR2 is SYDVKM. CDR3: CASSLRGGGYTF. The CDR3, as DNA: TGTGCCAGCAGTTTAAGGGGTGGTGGCTACACCTTC.

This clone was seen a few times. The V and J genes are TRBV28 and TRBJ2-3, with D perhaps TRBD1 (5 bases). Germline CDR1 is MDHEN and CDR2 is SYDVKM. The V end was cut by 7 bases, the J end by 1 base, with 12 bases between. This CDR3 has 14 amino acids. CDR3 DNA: TGTGCCAGCAATGGGGCCTGGGGCACAGATACGCAGTATTTT. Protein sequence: CASNGAWGTDTQYF.

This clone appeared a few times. The CDR3 DNA is TGTGCCAGCAGCTTGAGACAGGGCAATGAGCAGTACTTC. It yields the protein CASSLRQGNEQYF. This sequence joins TRBV11-2 and TRBJ2-7, with TRBD1 matching 7 bases. V lost 3 bases to trimming and J lost 7 bases; unmatched junction nucleotides: 6. CDR3 length: 13 residues. Germline V gene sequence: CDR1 SGHAT, CDR2 FQNNGV.

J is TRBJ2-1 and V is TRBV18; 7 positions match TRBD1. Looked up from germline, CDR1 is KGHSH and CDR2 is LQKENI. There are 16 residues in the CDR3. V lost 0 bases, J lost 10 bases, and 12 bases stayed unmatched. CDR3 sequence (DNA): TGTGCCAGCTCACCACCGTTCGGCAGGGGGATAGGGGAGCAGTTCTTC. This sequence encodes CASSPPFGRGIGEQFF. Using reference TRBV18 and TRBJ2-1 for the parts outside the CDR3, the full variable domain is NAGVMQNPRHLVRRRGQEARLRCSPMKGHSHVYWYRQLPEEGLKFMVYLQKENIIDESGMPKERFSAEFPKEGPSILRIQQVVRGDSAAYFCASSPPFGRGIGEQFFGPGTRLTVL.

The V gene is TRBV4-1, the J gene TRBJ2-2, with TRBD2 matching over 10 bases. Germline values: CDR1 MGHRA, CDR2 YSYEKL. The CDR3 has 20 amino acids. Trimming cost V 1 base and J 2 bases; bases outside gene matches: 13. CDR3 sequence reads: CASSQVSGTSVSLNTGELFF. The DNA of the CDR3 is TGCGCCAGCAGCCAAGTATCCGGGACTAGCGTCTCCCTAAACACCGGGGAGCTGTTTTTT.

CDR3 bases: TGTGCCAGCACCCAACAGGGGCCAGGGGAGACCCAGTACTTC. Protein product: CASTQQGPGETQYF. This chain connects TRBV2 to TRBJ2-5, with 7 bases matching TRBD1. The V and J ends lost 7 bases and 5 bases, in that order; junction bases with no gene match: 10. The CDR3 has 14 amino acids. The germline V gene encodes CDR1 SNHLY and CDR2 FYNNEI.

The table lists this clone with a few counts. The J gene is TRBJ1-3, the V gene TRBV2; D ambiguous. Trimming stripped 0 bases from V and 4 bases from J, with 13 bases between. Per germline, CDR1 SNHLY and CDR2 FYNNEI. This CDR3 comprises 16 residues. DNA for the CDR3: TGTGCCAGCAGTGAAGCAATGGGCCTTCGGGGAAACACCATATATTTT. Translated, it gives CASSEAMGLRGNTIYF.

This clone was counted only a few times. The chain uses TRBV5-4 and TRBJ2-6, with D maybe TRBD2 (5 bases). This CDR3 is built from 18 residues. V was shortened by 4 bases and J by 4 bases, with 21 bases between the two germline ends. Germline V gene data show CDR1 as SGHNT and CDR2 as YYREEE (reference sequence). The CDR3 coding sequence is TGTGCCAGCAGCCCTCCAAGACCATCCACGGGGGGGGCCAACGTCCTGACTTTC. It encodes CASSPPRPSTGGANVLTF.

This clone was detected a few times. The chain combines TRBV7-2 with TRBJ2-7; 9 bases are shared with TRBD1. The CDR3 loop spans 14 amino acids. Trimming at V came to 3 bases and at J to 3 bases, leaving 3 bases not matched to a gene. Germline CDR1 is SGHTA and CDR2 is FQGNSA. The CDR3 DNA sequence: TGTGCCAGCAGCTTTGAGGACAGGGGCTACGAGCAGTACTTC. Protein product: CASSFEDRGYEQYF. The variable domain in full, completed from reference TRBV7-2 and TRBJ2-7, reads GAGVSQSPSNKVTEKGKDVELRCDPISGHTALYWYRQSLGQGLEFLIYFQGNSAPDKSGLPSDRFSAERTGGSVSTLTIQRTQQEDSAVYLCASSFEDRGYEQYFGPGTRLTVT.

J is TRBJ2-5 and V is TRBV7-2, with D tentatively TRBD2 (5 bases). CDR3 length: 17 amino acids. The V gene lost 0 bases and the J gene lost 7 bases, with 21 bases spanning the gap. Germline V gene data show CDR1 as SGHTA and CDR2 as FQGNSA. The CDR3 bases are TGTGCCAGCAGCTTAGCCCCCGAATTGCCGGGTGAGGGGACCCAGTACTTC. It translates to CASSLAPELPGEGTQYF.

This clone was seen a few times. The CDR3 is CASSFSRGEKLFF. In nucleotides, the CDR3 is TGTGCCAGCAGTTTCAGTAGGGGCGAAAAACTGTTTTTT. The chain uses TRBV2 and TRBJ1-4; weak D call: TRBD1 (5 bases). CDR3 size: 13 residues. V lost 5 bases to trimming and J lost 8 bases, with 12 bases between them. The germline V gene encodes CDR1 SNHLY and CDR2 FYNNEI.

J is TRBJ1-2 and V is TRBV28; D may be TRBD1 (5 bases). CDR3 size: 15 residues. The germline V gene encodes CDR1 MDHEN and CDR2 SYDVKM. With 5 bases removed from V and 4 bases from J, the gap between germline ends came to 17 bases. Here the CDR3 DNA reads TGTGCCAGCAGTCCAGACCCCAGCAGGGCCTATGGCTACACCTTC. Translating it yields CASSPDPSRAYGYTF.

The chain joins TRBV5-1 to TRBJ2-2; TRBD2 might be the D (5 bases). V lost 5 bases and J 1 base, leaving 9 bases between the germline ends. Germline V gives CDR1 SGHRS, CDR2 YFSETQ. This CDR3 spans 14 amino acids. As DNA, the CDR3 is TGCGCCAGCAGAGATGAGGGGAACACCGGGGAGCTGTTTTTT. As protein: CASRDEGNTGELFF. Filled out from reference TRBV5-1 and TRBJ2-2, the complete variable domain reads KAGVTQTPRYLIKTRGQQVTLSCSPISGHRSVSWYQQTPGQGLQFLFEYFSETQRNKGNFPGRFSGRQFSNSRSEMNVSTLELGDSALYLCASRDEGNTGELFFGEGSRLTVL.

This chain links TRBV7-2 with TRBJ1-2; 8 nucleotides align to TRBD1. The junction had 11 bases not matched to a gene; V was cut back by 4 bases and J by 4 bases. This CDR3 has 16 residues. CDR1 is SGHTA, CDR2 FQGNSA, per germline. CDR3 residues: CASSSGQGRGSYGYTF. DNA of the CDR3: TGTGCCAGCAGCTCTGGACAGGGAAGAGGTAGCTATGGCTACACCTTC.

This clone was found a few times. CDR3 sequence: CASSPGTGVYNEQFF. For the CDR3, the DNA is TGTGCCAGCAGTCCCGGGACAGGGGTCTACAATGAGCAGTTCTTC. The chain recombines TRBV28 with TRBJ2-1; 10 bases agree with TRBD1. Losses at the gene ends were 5 bases for V and 3 bases for J; bases not matched to a gene: 4. This CDR3 has 15 residues. Germline assignment: CDR1 MDHEN and CDR2 SYDVKM.

CDR3 sequence: CASSRGTSGYNEQFF. The DNA for the CDR3 is TGTGCCAGCAGTAGAGGTACTAGCGGTTACAATGAGCAGTTCTTC. The rearrangement links TRBV28 to TRBJ2-1; 8 bases are shared with TRBD2. The CDR3 is 15 amino acids. Trimming cost V 5 bases and J 4 bases; bases outside gene matches: 7. Germline loops: CDR1 MDHEN, CDR2 SYDVKM. The complete variable domain, with remaining parts taken from reference TRBV28 and TRBJ2-1, reads DVKVTQSSRYLVKRTGEKVFLECVQDMDHENMFWYRQDPGLGLRLIYFSYDVKMKEKGDIPEGYSVSREKKERFSLILESASTNQTSMYLCASSRGTSGYNEQFFGPGTRLTVL.

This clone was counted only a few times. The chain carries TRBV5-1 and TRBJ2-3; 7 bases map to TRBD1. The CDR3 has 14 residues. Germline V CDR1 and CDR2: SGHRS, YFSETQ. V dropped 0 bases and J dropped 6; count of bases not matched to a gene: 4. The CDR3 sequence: CASSLDTGADTQYF. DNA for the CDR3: TGCGCCAGCAGCTTGGATACAGGGGCCGATACGCAGTATTTT.

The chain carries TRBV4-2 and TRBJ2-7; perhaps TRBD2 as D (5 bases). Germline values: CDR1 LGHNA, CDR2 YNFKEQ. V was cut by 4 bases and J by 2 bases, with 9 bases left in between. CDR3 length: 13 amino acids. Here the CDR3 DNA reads TGTGCCAGCAGCCCTAGCCGTCCCTACGAGCAGTACTTC. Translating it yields CASSPSRPYEQYF.

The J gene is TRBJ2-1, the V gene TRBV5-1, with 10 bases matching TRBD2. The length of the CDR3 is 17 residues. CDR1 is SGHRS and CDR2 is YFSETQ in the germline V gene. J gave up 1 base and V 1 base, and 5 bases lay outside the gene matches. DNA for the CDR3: TGCGCCAGCAGCTTGTCGACTAGCGGGTCATCCTACAATGAGCAGTTCTTC. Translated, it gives CASSLSTSGSSYNEQFF.

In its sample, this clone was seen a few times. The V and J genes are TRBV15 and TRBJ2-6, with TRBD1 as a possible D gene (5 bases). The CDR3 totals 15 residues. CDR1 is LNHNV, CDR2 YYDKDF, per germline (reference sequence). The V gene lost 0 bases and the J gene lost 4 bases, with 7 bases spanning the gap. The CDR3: CATSRDRAGANVLTF. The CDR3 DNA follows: TGTGCCACCAGCAGAGACAGGGCAGGGGCCAACGTCCTGACTTTC. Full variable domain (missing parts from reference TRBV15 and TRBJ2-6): DAMVIQNPRYQVTQFGKPVTLSCSQTLNHNVMYWYQQKSSQAPKLLFHYYDKDFNNEADTPDNFQSRRPNTSFCFLDIRSPGLGDTAMYLCATSRDRAGANVLTFGAGSRLTVL.

CDR3 coding DNA: TGTGCCAGCAGTGGGGGCGGGGAAGGAAAGACCCAGTACTTC. Translated: CASSGGGEGKTQYF. The gene calls are TRBV2 and TRBJ2-5, with D possibly matching TRBD2 (6 bases). The ends were cut back, 4 bases at V and 6 bases at J, with 15 bases in the middle. The CDR3 loop spans 14 amino acids. CDR1 and CDR2 (germline): SNHLY, FYNNEI.

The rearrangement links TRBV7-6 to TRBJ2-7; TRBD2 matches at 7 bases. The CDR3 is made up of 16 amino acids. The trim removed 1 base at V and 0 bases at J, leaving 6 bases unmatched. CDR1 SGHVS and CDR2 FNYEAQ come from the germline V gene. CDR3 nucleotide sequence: TGTGCCAGCAGCTTAGTACTAGCGCTAAGCTCCTACGAGCAGTACTTC. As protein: CASSLVLALSSYEQYF. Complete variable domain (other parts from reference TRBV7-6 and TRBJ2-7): GAGVSQSPRYKVTKRGQDVALRCDPISGHVSLYWYRQALGQGPEFLTYFNYEAQQDKSGLPNDRFSAERPEGSISTLTIQRTEQRDSAMYRCASSLVLALSSYEQYFGPGTRLTVT.

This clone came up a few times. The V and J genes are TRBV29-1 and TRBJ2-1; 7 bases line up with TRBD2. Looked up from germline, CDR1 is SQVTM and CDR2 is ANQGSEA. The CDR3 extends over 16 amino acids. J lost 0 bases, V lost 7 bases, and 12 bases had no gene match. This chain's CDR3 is CSGKRWEGRSYNEQFF. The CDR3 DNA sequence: TGCAGCGGTAAAAGGTGGGAGGGCCGCTCCTACAATGAGCAGTTCTTC.

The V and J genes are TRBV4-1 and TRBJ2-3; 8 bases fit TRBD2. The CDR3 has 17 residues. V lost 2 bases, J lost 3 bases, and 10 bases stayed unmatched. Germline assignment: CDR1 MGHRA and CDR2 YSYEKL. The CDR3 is CASSQPTSGRITDTQYF. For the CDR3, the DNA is TGCGCCAGCAGCCAACCTACTAGCGGCCGGATAACAGATACGCAGTATTTT.

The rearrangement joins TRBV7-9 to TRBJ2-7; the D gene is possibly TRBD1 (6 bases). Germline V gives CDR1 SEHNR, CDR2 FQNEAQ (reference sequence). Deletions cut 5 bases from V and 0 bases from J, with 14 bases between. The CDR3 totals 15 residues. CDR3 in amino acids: CASSPEGGISYEQYF. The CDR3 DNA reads TGTGCCAGCAGCCCCGAAGGGGGAATCTCCTACGAGCAGTACTTC. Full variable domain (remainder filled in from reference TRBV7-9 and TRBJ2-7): DTGVSQNPRHKITKRGQNVTFRCDPISEHNRLYWYRQTLGQGPEFLTYFQNEAQLEKSRLLSDRFSAERPKGSFSTLEIQRTEQGDSAMYLCASSPEGGISYEQYFGPGTRLTVT.

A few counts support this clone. As DNA, the CDR3 is TGTGCCAGCAGTTCCGCCGGGACAGGGGCGCTCAATGAGCAGTTCTTC. Encoded protein: CASSSAGTGALNEQFF. The chain combines TRBV28 with TRBJ2-1; 10 nucleotides match TRBD1. After removal of 4 bases from V and 6 bases from J, the junction contained 9 bases not matched to a gene. CDR3 length: 16 amino acids. Germline CDR1 and CDR2: MDHEN and SYDVKM.

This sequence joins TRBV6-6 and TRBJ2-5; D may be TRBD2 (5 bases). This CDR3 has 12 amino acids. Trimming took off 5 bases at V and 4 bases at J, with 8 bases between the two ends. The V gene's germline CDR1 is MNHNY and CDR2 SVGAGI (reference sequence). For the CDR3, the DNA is TGTGCCAGCAGTCCCCGGGGAGAGACCCAGTACTTC. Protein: CASSPRGETQYF.

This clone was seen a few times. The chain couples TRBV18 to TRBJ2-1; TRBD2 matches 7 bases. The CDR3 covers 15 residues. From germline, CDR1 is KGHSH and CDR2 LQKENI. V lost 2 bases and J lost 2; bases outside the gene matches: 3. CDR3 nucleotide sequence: TGTGCCAGCTCACCATCTGCGGGGGCCTACAATGAGCAGTTCTTC. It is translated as CASSPSAGAYNEQFF.

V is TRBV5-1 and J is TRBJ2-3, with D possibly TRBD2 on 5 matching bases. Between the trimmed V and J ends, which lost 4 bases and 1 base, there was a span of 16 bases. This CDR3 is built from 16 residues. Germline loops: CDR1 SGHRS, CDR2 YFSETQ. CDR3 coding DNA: TGCGCCAGCAGCACTTCCCCGGGGAGCCGCACAGATACGCAGTATTTT. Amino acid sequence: CASSTSPGSRTDTQYF.

CDR3 sequence reads: CASSLAGGIHEQFF. Written as DNA, the CDR3 is TGTGCCAGTAGTCTTGCAGGGGGCATTCATGAGCAGTTCTTC. The J gene is TRBJ2-1, the V gene TRBV19, with TRBD1 matching over 8 bases. Germline V lookup: CDR1 LNHDA, CDR2 SQIVND (reference sequence). J was trimmed by 8 bases and V by 5 bases; bases with no gene match: 8. There are 14 residues in the CDR3. Based on the CDR3 plus reference TRBV19 and TRBJ2-1, the full variable domain is DGGITQSPKYLFRKEGQNVTLSCEQNLNHDAMYWYRQDPGQGLRLIYYSQIVNDFQKGDIAEGYSVSREKKESFPLTVTSAQKNPTAFYLCASSLAGGIHEQFFGPGTRLTVL.

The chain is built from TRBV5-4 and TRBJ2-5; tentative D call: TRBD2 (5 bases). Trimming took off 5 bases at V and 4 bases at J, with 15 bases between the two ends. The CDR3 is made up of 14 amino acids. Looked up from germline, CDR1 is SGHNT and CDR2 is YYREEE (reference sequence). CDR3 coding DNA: TGTGCCAGCAGTTATGGAGGCGGCTCAGAGACCCAGTACTTC. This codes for CASSYGGGSETQYF.